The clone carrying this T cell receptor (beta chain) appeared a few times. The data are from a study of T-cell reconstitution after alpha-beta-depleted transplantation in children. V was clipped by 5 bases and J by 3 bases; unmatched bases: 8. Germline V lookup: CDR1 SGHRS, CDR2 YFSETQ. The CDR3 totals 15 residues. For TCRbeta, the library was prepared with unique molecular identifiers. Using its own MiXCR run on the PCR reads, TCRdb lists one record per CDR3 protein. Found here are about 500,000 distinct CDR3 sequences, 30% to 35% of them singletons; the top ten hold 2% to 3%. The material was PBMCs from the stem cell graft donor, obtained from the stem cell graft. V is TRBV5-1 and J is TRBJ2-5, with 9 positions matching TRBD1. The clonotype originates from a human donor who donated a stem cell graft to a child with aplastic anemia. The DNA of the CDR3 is TGCGCCAGCAGTCCGAGACAGGGGGGGGAAGAGACCCAGTACTTC. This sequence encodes CASSPRQGGEETQYF.